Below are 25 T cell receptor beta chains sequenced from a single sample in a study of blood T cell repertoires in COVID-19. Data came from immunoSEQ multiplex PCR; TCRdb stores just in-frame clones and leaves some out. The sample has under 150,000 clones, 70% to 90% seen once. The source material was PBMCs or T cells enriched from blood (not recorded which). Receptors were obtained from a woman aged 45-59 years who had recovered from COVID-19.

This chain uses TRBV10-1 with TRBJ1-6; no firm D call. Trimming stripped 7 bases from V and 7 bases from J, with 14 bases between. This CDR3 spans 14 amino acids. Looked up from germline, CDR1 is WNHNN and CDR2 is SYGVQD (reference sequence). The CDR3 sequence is CASKDGNGNSPLHF. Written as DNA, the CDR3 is TGCGCCAGCAAGGACGGGAATGGGAATTCACCCCTCCACTTT.

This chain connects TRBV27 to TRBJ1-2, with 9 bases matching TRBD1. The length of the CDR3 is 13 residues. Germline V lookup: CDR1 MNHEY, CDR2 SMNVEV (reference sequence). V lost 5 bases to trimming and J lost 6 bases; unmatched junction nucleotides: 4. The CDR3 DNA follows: TGTGCCAGCAGTCAGAGACAGGGGGATGGCTACACCTTC. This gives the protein CASSQRQGDGYTF.

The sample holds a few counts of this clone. This CDR3 reads CASSLRAGGASPLHF. CDR3 nucleotides: TGTGCCAGCAGTTTGAGGGCAGGAGGAGCTTCACCCCTCCACTTT. The chain couples TRBV2 to TRBJ1-6; the D is unclear. V lost 5 bases and J 9 bases, leaving 17 bases between the germline ends. The CDR3 has 15 residues. Germline V gene lookup returns CDR1 SNHLY and CDR2 FYNNEI.

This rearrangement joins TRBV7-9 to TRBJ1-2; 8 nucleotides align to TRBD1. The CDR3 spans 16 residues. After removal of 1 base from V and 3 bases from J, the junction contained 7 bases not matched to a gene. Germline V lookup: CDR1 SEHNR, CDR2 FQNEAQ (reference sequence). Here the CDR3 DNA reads TGTGCCAGCAGCTTAGACTCCCGGGACAGGCACTATGGCTACACCTTC. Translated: CASSLDSRDRHYGYTF.

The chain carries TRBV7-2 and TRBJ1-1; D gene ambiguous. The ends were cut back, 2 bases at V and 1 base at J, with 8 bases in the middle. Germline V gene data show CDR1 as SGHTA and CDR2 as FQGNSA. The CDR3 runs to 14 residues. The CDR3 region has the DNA TGTGCCAGCAGCTTAACAGAGCCGAACACTGAAGCTTTCTTT. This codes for CASSLTEPNTEAFF.

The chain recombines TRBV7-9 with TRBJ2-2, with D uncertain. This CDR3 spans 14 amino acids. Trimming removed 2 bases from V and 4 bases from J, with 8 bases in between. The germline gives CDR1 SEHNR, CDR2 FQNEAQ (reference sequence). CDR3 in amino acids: CASSLRLSTGELFF. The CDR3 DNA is TGTGCCAGCAGCTTACGACTGAGCACCGGGGAGCTGTTTTTT.

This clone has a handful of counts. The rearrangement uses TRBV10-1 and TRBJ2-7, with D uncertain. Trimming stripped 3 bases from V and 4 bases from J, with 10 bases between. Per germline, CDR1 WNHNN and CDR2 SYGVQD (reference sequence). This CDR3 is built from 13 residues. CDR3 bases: TGCGCCAGCAGTGACCCCCAGACTTACGAGCAGTACTTC. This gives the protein CASSDPQTYEQYF.

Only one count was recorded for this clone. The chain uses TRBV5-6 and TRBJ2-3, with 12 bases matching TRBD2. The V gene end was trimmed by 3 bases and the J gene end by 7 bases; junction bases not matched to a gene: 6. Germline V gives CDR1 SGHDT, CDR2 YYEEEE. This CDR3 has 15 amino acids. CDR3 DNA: TGTGCCAGCAGCTCTAGCGGGGGGGCCATAAATACGCAGTATTTT. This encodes CASSSSGGAINTQYF.

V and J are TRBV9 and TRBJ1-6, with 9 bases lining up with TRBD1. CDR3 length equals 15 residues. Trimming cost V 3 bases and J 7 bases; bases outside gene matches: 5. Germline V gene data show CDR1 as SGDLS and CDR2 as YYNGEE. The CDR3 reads CASSGTGVGNSPLHF. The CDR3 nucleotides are TGTGCCAGCAGCGGGACAGGGGTGGGCAATTCACCCCTCCACTTT.

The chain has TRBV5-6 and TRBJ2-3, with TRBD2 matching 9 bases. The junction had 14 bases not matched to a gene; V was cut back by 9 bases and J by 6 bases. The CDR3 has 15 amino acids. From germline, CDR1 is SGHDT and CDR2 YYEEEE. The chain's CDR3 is CAITPRAGGGDTQYF. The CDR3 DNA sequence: TGTGCCATAACTCCTCGAGCGGGGGGAGGGGATACGCAGTATTTT.

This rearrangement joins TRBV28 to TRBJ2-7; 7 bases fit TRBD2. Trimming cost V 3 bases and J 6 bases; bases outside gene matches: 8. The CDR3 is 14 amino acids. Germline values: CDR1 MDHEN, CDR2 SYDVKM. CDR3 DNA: TGTGCCAGCAGTTTCGGGCTAGCGGCGCGCGAGCAGTACTTC. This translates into CASSFGLAAREQYF.

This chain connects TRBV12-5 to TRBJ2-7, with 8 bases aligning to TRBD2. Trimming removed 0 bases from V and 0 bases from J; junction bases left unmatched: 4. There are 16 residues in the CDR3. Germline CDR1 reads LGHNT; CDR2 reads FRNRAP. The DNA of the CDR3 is TGTGCTAGTGGTTTGGTAATTAGCGGGGACTCCTACGAGCAGTACTTC. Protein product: CASGLVISGDSYEQYF.

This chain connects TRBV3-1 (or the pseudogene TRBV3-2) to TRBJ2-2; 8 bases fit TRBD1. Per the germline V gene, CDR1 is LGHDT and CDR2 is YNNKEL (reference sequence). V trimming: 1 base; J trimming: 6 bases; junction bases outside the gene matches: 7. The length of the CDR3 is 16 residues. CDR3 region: CASSQVRTGIAGELFF. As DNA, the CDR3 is TGTGCCAGCAGCCAAGTCAGGACAGGGATAGCCGGGGAGCTGTTTTTT.

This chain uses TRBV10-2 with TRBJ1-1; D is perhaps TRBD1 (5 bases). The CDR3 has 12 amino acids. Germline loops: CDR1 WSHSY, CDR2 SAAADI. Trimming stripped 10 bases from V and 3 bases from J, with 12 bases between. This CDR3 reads CATRAGDTEAFF. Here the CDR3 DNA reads TGCGCCACGAGGGCGGGGGACACTGAAGCTTTCTTT.

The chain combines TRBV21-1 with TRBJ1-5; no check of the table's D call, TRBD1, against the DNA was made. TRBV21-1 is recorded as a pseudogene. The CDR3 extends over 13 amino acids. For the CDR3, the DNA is TGTGCCAGCAGCAAACTGAGAACAGGGGTCCAGCATTTT. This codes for CASSKLRTGVQHF.

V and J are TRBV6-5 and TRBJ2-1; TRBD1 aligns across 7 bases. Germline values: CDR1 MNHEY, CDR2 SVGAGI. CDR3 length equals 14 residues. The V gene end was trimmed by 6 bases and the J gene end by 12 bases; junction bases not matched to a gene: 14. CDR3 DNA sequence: TGTGCCAGCAGCGTAAGGGGGCCGTTGGACGGGCAGTTCTTC. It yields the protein CASSVRGPLDGQFF.

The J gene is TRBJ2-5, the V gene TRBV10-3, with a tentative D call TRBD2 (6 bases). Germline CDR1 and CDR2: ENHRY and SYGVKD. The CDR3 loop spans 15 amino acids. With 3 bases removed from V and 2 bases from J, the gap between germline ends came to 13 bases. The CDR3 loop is CAISERWGEQETQYF. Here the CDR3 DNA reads TGTGCCATCAGTGAAAGGTGGGGGGAACAAGAGACCCAGTACTTC.

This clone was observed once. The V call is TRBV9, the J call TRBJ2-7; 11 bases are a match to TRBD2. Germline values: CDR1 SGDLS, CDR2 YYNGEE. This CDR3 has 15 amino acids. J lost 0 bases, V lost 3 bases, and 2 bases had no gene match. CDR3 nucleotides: TGTGCCAGCAGCGGGGGGACTAGCGGCTCCTACGAGCAGTACTTC. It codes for CASSGGTSGSYEQYF.

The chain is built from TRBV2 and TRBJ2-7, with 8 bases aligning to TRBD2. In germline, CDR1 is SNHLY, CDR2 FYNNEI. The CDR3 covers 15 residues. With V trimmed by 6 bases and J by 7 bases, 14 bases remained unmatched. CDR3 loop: CASRRTSSDLWEQYF. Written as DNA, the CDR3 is TGTGCCAGCAGGCGGACTAGCTCGGATTTGTGGGAGCAGTACTTC.

CDR3: CASRRDRGNTGELFF. The CDR3 nucleotides are TGTGCCAGTAGAAGGGACAGGGGGAACACCGGGGAGCTGTTTTTT. V gene TRBV19 combines with J gene TRBJ2-2; 10 positions agree with TRBD1. Germline assignment: CDR1 LNHDA and CDR2 SQIVND (reference sequence). V was pared by 6 bases and J by 1 base, with 2 bases of the junction left unmatched. The CDR3 extends over 15 amino acids. Based on the CDR3 plus reference TRBV19 and TRBJ2-2, the full variable domain is DGGITQSPKYLFRKEGQNVTLSCEQNLNHDAMYWYRQDPGQGLRLIYYSQIVNDFQKGDIAEGYSVSREKKESFPLTVTSAQKNPTAFYLCASRRDRGNTGELFFGEGSRLTVL.

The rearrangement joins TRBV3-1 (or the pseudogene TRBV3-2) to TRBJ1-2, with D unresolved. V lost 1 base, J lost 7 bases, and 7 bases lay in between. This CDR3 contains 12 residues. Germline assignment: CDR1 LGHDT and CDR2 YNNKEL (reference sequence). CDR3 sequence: CASSQGLSGYTF. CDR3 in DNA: TGTGCCAGCAGCCAAGGACTCTCTGGCTACACCTTC.

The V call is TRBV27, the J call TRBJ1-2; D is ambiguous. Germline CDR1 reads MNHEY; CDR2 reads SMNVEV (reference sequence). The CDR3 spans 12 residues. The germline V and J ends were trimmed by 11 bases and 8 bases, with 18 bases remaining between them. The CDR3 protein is CALETRVEGYTF. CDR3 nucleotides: TGTGCCTTGGAAACTAGGGTAGAGGGCTACACCTTC.

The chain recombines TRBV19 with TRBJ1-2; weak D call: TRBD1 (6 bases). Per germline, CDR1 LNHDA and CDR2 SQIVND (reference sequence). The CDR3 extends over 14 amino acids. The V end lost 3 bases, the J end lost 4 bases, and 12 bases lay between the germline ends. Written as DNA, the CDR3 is TGTGCCAGTAGTATCCCCGGACAGTTCTATGGCTACACCTTC. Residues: CASSIPGQFYGYTF.

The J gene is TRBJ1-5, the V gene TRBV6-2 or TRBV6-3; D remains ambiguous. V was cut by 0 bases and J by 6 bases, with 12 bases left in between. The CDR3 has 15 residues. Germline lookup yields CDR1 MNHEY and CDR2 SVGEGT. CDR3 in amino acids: CASSYSTGFGQPQHF. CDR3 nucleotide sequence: TGTGCCAGCAGTTACTCGACGGGTTTCGGTCAGCCCCAGCATTTT.

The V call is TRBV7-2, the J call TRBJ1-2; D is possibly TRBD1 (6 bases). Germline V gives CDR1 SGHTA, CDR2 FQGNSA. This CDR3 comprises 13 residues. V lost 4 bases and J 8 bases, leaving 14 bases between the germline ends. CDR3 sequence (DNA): TGTGCCAGCAGCTCGGCGGGGGGCCGGGGCTACACCTTC. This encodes CASSSAGGRGYTF.